This TCR beta chain was profiled in a study of molecular identifiers for immune sequencing clone quantification (dated by TCRdb to the late 2010s). The study in broad terms: For a replicate experiment, the RNA from either about 20,000 or 100,000 naive CD8 T cells was divided into five aliquots, and four of those aliquots went on to sequencing. The study was a methods study using CD8 T cells to benchmark molecular-identifier clustering-based TCR repertoire sequencing (MIDCIRS) and TCR RNA copy counting.

This clonotype was detected ten times or more. This receptor's antigen is unknown. No base qualities exist here, and no much larger clone lies one base off it. The CDR3, from cysteine to phenylalanine, totals 14 residues. Only the CDR3 DNA stays, 42 bases, in frame from base 1. V is clipped by 0 bases and J by 3 bases, and the sequence between their germline boundaries is 9 bases long. In the germline V gene, CDR1 corresponds to MNHEY and CDR2 to SVGAGI. Libraries were prepared through PCR. Sequencing used an Illumina HiSeq 4000. Bulk TCR libraries were made following a previously described method, with the TCR primers given in Table S5. The Qiagen AllPrep DNA/RNA kit was used to purify total RNA. Before analysis, reads from multiple sequencing runs of the same library were pooled. The published analysis was carried out like this. Reads were retained only if the reads had an exact TCR constant sequence, and the retained reads were trimmed to 150 nt and grouped according to their 12-nt molecular barcodes. Reads within each barcode group were sub-clustered using a 15% Levenshtein threshold, and quality-weighted consensus sequences were constructed for each RNA molecule. Non-functional sequences were filtered out, along with any lower-count sequence sitting one edit away from another sequence. Based on fitting two negative binomial distributions, any barcode sub-cluster with under 20% of the maximum read count was discarded. TCRdb reworked the public reads: Q25 trimming with fastp, MiXCR clone assembly, productive beta chains retained. Each entry merges the rows of one CDR3 protein and shows their most common DNA and genes. The V and J calls here are based on TCRdb, not the publication. The table for this sample lists 550,000 to 750,000 distinct CDR3 sequences; 20% of them were counted only once. The ten most abundant clones make up roughly 0.9% of the sample.

General study outcomes and caveats: In CMV-specific effector cells, over 99% of molecules were held by clones above 20 RNA copies, whereas under 1% of molecules were held by such clones in naive cells. The sizes of highly expanded clones could end up underestimated when identical TCR molecules share a barcode. The naive libraries included spiked-in Jurkat TCR RNA (approximately ten copies' worth), and this RNA is not part of the donor repertoire. Modeling gave about 3 recovered TCR RNA copies per cell versus approximately 11 by digital PCR, implying around 33% capture efficiency. A single cell's worth of spiked-in Jurkat TCR RNA was reported detectable even among approximately 930,000 naive CD8 T cells. Without barcode sub-clustering, chimeric consensus sequences inflated TCR diversity; chimeras reached as high as 47%.

Libraries of naive CD8 T cells were built from anywhere between about 20,000 and 1,000,000 sorted cells, with 10%, 30% or 50% of the purified RNA used. On a BD FACSAria II, naive CD8 T cells were FACS-sorted as CD8+CD4-CCR7+CD45RA+ and collected into RLT Plus buffer. Detection sensitivity was tested by spiking Jurkat RNA equal to about 10 TCR copies' worth into samples containing roughly 17,000-1,100,000 naive CD8 T cells. Enrichment of CD8 T cells was done with RosetteSep CD8+ T Cell Enrichment Cocktail plus Ficoll-Paque, and ACK red cell lysis came afterward. The sequence was obtained from a human donor in good health. Some libraries in this study had Jurkat cell RNA spiked in. Specimen: naive CD8+ T cells from blood, with Jurkat cell RNA spiked in. Interpreted using the paper, the cell subset or site label stands for: FACS-sorted CD8+CD4-CCR7+CD45RA+ naive T cells. The V gene is TRBV6-5 and the J gene is TRBJ2-7, with the D gene not clear enough to name. The CDR3 protein is CASSYSLDLYEQYF. The DNA reads TGTGCCAGCAGTTACTCGCTGGACCTCTACGAGCAGTACTTC.